The rows below give T cell receptor beta chains drawn from one sample of a study of T cells in Graves' hyperthyroidism and ophthalmopathy. TCRdb reprocessed the multiplex PCR reads via MiXCR and lists one record per CDR3 protein. The data show about 600,000 distinct CDR3 sequences, approximately 14% seen once. Sequencing was performed on blood. Receptor source: a woman between 45 and 60 years old with Graves' ophthalmopathy. The CDR3 runs from the conserved cysteine through the conserved F or W. The order of the fields is V gene, CDR3 protein.

TRBV10-3	CAISELFYEQYF
TRBV20-1	CSARELQGGINEQYF
TRBV3-1	CASSQPGQGYGYTF
TRBV11-2	CASSLEEGSGAQYF
TRBV12-3/TRBV12-4	CASSLARDSYYNEQFF
TRBV19	CASADGSYNEQFF
TRBV5-4	CASSSIAGGTGELFF
TRBV27	CASSLAPTGPANYGYTF
TRBV7-9	CASSLAGRGQLNEQFF
TRBV28	CASSVTGLAEAFF
TRBV28	CASSLPSSWQEQFF
TRBV11-2	CASSLTRYNEQFF
TRBV5-1	CASSLHWGSTEAFF
TRBV5-1	CASSQKDRDRQFF
TRBV6-1	CASSDKVKGHF
TRBV25-1	CASSEAGYGYTF
TRBV6-2/TRBV6-3	CASSYSRAFYNEQFF
TRBV6-2/TRBV6-3	CASGEAGANVLTF
TRBV5-6	CASSSVLEETQYF
TRBV29-1	CSVEEGNYGYTF
TRBV7-2	CASSLARQGNQPQHF
TRBV24-1	CATSDPGTGFYGYTF
TRBV7-9	CASSYWTGHGNTIYF
TRBV6-2/TRBV6-3	CASSLKTGFSGANVLTF
TRBV2	CASRNAQGLHLEGYTF
TRBV19	CASSAGTTPTYEQYF
TRBV30	CAWSGTGTYGYTF
TRBV4-3	CASSQDRLAGQETQYF
TRBV9	CASSVNLAGNTGELFF
TRBV5-1	CASSLRASGGASYEQYF